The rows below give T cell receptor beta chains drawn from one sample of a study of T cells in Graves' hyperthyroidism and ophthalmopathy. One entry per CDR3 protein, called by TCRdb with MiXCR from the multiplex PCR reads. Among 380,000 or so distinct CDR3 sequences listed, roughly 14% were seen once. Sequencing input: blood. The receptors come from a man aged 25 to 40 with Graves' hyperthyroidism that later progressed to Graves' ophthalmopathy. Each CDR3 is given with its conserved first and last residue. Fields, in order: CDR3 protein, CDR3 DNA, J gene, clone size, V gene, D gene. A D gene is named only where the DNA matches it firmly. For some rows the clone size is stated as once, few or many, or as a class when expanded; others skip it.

CDR3: CASSGRAQETQYF
DNA: TGTGCCAGCAGTGGACGGGCCCAAGAGACCCAGTACTTC
J: TRBJ2-5
size: many
V: TRBV2
D: .

CDR3: CASSFPGAGDEQYF
DNA: TGTGCCAGCAGCTTCCCCGGGGCAGGAGACGAGCAGTACTTC
J: TRBJ2-7
size: .
V: TRBV11-3
D: .

CDR3: CASSYSGQVAGNTIYF
DNA: TGTGCCAGCAGTTACTCGGGACAGGTAGCGGGAAACACCATATATTTT
J: TRBJ1-3
size: .
V: TRBV6-5
D: TRBD1

CDR3: CASSDSGHDTEAFF
DNA: TGTGCCAGCAGCGACTCCGGGCATGACACTGAAGCTTTCTTT
J: TRBJ1-1
size: .
V: TRBV7-9
D: .

CDR3: CASSYSSGGGTYEQYF
DNA: TGTGCCAGCAGTTACTCATCGGGTGGGGGGACCTACGAGCAGTACTTC
J: TRBJ2-7
size: few
V: TRBV6-5
D: .

CDR3: CSAKGFWGDTQYF
DNA: TGCAGTGCTAAGGGGTTTTGGGGAGATACGCAGTATTTT
J: TRBJ2-3
size: many
V: TRBV20-1
D: .

CDR3: CASSLGASAGELFF
DNA: TGTGCCAGCTCACTGGGGGCGAGTGCCGGGGAGCTGTTTTTT
J: TRBJ2-2
size: few
V: TRBV18
D: .

CDR3: CASSRGSGANVLTF
DNA: TGTGCCAGCAGCAGGGGTTCTGGGGCCAACGTCCTGACTTTC
J: TRBJ2-6
size: many
V: TRBV28
D: .

CDR3: CASSHKREYREGQPQHF
DNA: TGTGCCAGCAGCCACAAGAGGGAATACAGGGAGGGTCAGCCCCAGCATTTT
J: TRBJ1-5
size: few
V: TRBV14
D: .

CDR3: CSVGERGYEQYF
DNA: TGCAGCGTTGGGGAGAGGGGCTACGAGCAGTACTTC
J: TRBJ2-7
size: many
V: TRBV29-1
D: .

CDR3: CASSSYSNQPQHF
DNA: TGTGCCAGCAGCAGTTATAGCAATCAGCCCCAGCATTTT
J: TRBJ1-5
size: many
V: TRBV12-3/TRBV12-4
D: .

CDR3: CASSPMTGYGELFF
DNA: TGCGCCAGCAGCCCGATGACAGGGTACGGGGAGCTGTTTTTT
J: TRBJ2-2
size: few
V: TRBV4-1
D: TRBD1

CDR3: CASSLAENTGTRSTDTQYF
DNA: TGTGCCAGCAGTTTAGCGGAGAATACCGGGACTAGGTCGACAGATACGCAGTATTTT
J: TRBJ2-3
size: many
V: TRBV12-3/TRBV12-4
D: TRBD2

CDR3: CAISTTGSYSYEQYF
DNA: TGTGCCATCAGTACCACAGGTTCGTACTCCTACGAGCAGTACTTC
J: TRBJ2-7
size: .
V: TRBV10-3
D: .

CDR3: CASSSGTGLQQYF
DNA: TGTGCCAGCAGCTCCGGGACAGGGCTACAGCAGTACTTC
J: TRBJ2-7
size: few
V: TRBV27
D: TRBD1

CDR3: CASSPWDTFEKLFF
DNA: TGTGCCAGTAGTCCGTGGGACACATTTGAAAAACTGTTTTTT
J: TRBJ1-4
size: .
V: TRBV19
D: .

CDR3: CASSPVARVVLTGELFF
DNA: TGTGCCAGCTCACCAGTCGCCAGGGTTGTCCTCACCGGGGAGCTGTTTTTT
J: TRBJ2-2
size: .
V: TRBV18
D: .

CDR3: CASSRPGNTGELFF
DNA: TGTGCCAGCAGTCGACCCGGGAACACCGGGGAGCTGTTTTTT
J: TRBJ2-2
size: few
V: TRBV11-1
D: .

CDR3: CASSLAGDGYTF
DNA: TGCGCCAGCAGCTTGGCCGGGGATGGCTACACCTTC
J: TRBJ1-2
size: many
V: TRBV5-1
D: .

CDR3: CASSLSGLGGYYNEQFF
DNA: TGTGCCAGCAGTTTATCAGGACTGGGGGGCTACTACAATGAGCAGTTCTTC
J: TRBJ2-1
size: many
V: TRBV27
D: .

CDR3: CASSAGPLYGYTF
DNA: TGCGCCAGCAGCGCGGGTCCTCTCTATGGCTACACCTTC
J: TRBJ1-2
size: many
V: TRBV5-1
D: .

CDR3: CASSYSARTNEKLFF
DNA: TGTGCCAGCAGTTACTCGGCGAGAACTAATGAAAAACTGTTTTTT
J: TRBJ1-4
size: many
V: TRBV6-5
D: .

CDR3: CASSLVMGSGELFF
DNA: TGTGCCAGCAGCTTAGTAATGGGGTCCGGGGAGCTGTTTTTT
J: TRBJ2-2
size: many
V: TRBV7-9
D: .

CDR3: CASSLRTSLDTQYF
DNA: TGTGCCAGCAGCCTCCGGACTAGCTTGGATACGCAGTATTTT
J: TRBJ2-3
size: many
V: TRBV7-2
D: TRBD2

CDR3: CASSPVPSYNEQFF
DNA: TGTGCCAGCTCACCCGTGCCCTCCTACAATGAGCAGTTCTTC
J: TRBJ2-1
size: many
V: TRBV18
D: .

CDR3: CASSSQGQGSNQFF
DNA: TGTGCCAGCAGCTCCCAGGGCCAGGGTAGTAATCAGTTCTTC
J: TRBJ2-1
size: many
V: TRBV7-2
D: .

CDR3: CASSYRESGNTIYF
DNA: TGTGCCAGCAGCTACAGGGAATCAGGAAACACCATATATTTT
J: TRBJ1-3
size: .
V: TRBV13
D: .